The entry that follows covers one T cell receptor beta chain sequence. It was with 60 Vbeta and 13 Jbeta primers that the PCR ran. In the original processing: Tens of millions of unique TCR beta chains, 8.5 million to 14 million shared, were counted in a later analysis. The assay was immunoSEQ multiplex PCR, and TCRdb's table has in-frame clones only and misses some. That table is the source of V, J and clone size, and D and trimming were worked out from the DNA. With roughly 150,000 clones in the sample, the ten largest clones hold 1.6%. These data are taken from a study of cytomegalovirus exposure and HLA in healthy donors. The specimen was PBMCs. The source is a woman in her forties or fifties in good health and CMV-seronegative.

CDR3 sequence: CASSLDRSPYEQYF. The CDR3 region has the DNA TGTGCCAGCAGCTTAGATCGTTCCCCCTACGAGCAGTACTTC. The chain links TRBV11-2 to TRBJ2-7; D gene uncertain. The V gene lost 0 bases and the J gene lost 2 bases, with 8 bases spanning the gap. The germline CDR1 and CDR2 sequences are SGHAT and FQNNGV. This CDR3 spans 14 amino acids.